This T cell receptor beta chain was sequenced in a study of blood T cells in healthy people across ages. Broader study findings: Naive T cell percentage strongly correlated with TCR beta diversity.

The germline gives CDR1 SEHNR, CDR2 FQNEAQ (reference sequence). V lost 3 bases and J lost 4; bases outside the gene matches: 8. CDR3 length equals 15 residues. A word on this clonotype: Antigen specificity is unknown.

PCR was performed a second time for 7 to 11 cycles using a sample-barcoded 5' primer and a J-beta primer mix. Each cDNA molecule was tagged by a template-switch adaptor with 12 random nucleotides. MiXCR, applied by TCRdb to the 5' RACE reads, yields one record per CDR3 protein. Of some 1,800,000 distinct CDR3 sequences listed, 30% to 40% are singletons. The sample comprised blood. The TCR originated in a human donor in good health. The chain carries TRBV7-9 and TRBJ1-1; 7 bases are shared with TRBD1. The CDR3 bases are TGTGCCAGCAGCTTCCCCACAGGGGTTCGCACTGAAGCTTTCTTT. It is translated as CASSFPTGVRTEAFF.